Following are 6 T cell receptor beta chains from one sample sequenced in a study of early T cells in non-severe SARS-CoV-2 infection. TCRdb reprocessed the 5' RACE reads via MiXCR and lists one record per CDR3 protein. The table lists under 85,000 distinct CDR3 sequences, about 12% of them singletons. Material: whole blood. These receptors all stem from an adult who was a healthcare worker with PCR-confirmed SARS-CoV-2 infection or an uninfected control (not recorded which).

Many counts were recorded for this clonotype. The chain employs TRBV4-1 and TRBJ1-2; tentative D call: TRBD1 (5 bases). The CDR3 spans 14 residues. Germline CDR1 is MGHRA and CDR2 is YSYEKL. V shed 9 bases and J shed 0 bases, with 14 bases lying between them. CDR3 nucleotide sequence: TGCGCCAGTGGAGGGGCAGTTACTAACTATGGCTACACCTTC. Translation gives CASGGAVTNYGYTF.

This clonotype showed up many times. This chain uses TRBV27 with TRBJ1-4; 8 positions match TRBD1. CDR1 and CDR2 (germline): MNHEY, SMNVEV (reference sequence). CDR3 length equals 15 residues. With 5 bases clipped from V and 7 bases from J, the junction kept 9 bases outside the gene matches. For the CDR3, the DNA is TGTGCCAGCAGTCCAATCAGGGGGCGAGTTGAAAAACTGTTTTTT. This sequence encodes CASSPIRGRVEKLFF.

The chain joins TRBV28 to TRBJ1-1; D not certain. The V gene's germline CDR1 is MDHEN and CDR2 SYDVKM. The V and J ends lost 10 bases and 1 base respectively, with 10 bases between them. This CDR3 comprises 12 residues. CDR3 nucleotides: TGTGCCATCCACGTTGGGAACACTGAAGCTTTCTTT. It yields the protein CAIHVGNTEAFF.

Many counts were recorded for this clonotype. This chain connects TRBV27 to TRBJ2-1; D is perhaps TRBD2 (7 bases). Germline loops: CDR1 MNHEY, CDR2 SMNVEV (reference sequence). V was pared by 7 bases and J by 3 bases, with 25 bases between. The CDR3 is 18 residues long. CDR3 sequence: CASTLRGTTTTYYNEQFF. CDR3 nucleotides: TGTGCCAGCACCTTGAGGGGGACTACGACTACTTACTACAATGAGCAGTTCTTC.

This clonotype was picked up a small number of times. This chain links TRBV10-1 with TRBJ2-2; D unclear. The germline V gene encodes CDR1 WNHNN and CDR2 SYGVQD (reference sequence). V shed 4 bases and J shed 4 bases, with 7 bases lying between them. This CDR3 spans 13 amino acids. CDR3 nucleotides: TGCGCCAGCAGTGCCCCGGGCACCGGGGAGCTGTTTTTT. This gives the protein CASSAPGTGELFF.

This chain connects TRBV12-5 to TRBJ2-7; no definite D call. Germline CDR1 and CDR2: LGHNT and FRNRAP. Trimming shortened V by 4 bases and J by 5 bases, and 24 bases separated the two germline ends. The CDR3 runs to 17 residues. The chain's CDR3 is CASGSSPPSRVWDEQYF. The CDR3 bases are TGTGCTAGTGGTTCTTCGCCCCCCTCACGCGTTTGGGACGAGCAGTACTTC.